What follows are 31 T cell receptor beta chains derived from one specimen sequenced in a study of vaccination effects on CD4 cells after COVID-19. Culture lasted about 10 days before CD4+ T cell isolation. Using immunoSEQ multiplex PCR, the repertoire was profiled, and TCRdb retains in-frame clones only, with some absent. The data show more than 40,000 clones, 76% seen once. The antigens of these receptors remain unknown. Source: CD4+ T cells from PBMCs cultured without peptide, taken before COVID-19 vaccination. These receptors all stem from a human donor who had a prior SARS-CoV-2 infection.

J is TRBJ2-1 and V is TRBV4-3; TRBD2 aligns across 7 bases. The CDR3 consists of 16 residues. Germline trimming cut 4 bases from V and 4 bases from J; bases unmatched to any gene: 10. Germline CDR1 LGHNA, CDR2 YSLEER. This CDR3 reads CASSPTLADTYNEQFF. The CDR3, as DNA: TGCGCCAGCAGCCCTACCCTAGCGGACACTTACAATGAGCAGTTCTTC.

This clone was seen only a few times. This chain connects TRBV7-9 to TRBJ2-3, with D possibly TRBD1 on 6 matching bases. Germline loops: CDR1 SEHNR, CDR2 FQNEAQ (reference sequence). The CDR3 loop spans 14 amino acids. The V end was cut by 4 bases, the J end by 4 bases, with 12 bases between. Here the CDR3 DNA reads TGTGCCAGCAGCTCCGGGACATCCGCAGATACGCAGTATTTT. Translated, it gives CASSSGTSADTQYF.

The chain uses TRBV7-2 and TRBJ2-7, with TRBD2 identical over 7 bases. This CDR3 contains 14 residues. Trimming took 2 bases from V and 2 from J; bases not matched to a gene: 3. CDR1 is SGHTA and CDR2 is FQGNSA in the germline V gene. For the CDR3, the DNA is TGTGCCAGCAGCTTAACTAGCGCGGCCTACGAGCAGTACTTC. Its translation: CASSLTSAAYEQYF. Based on the CDR3 plus reference TRBV7-2 and TRBJ2-7, the full variable domain is GAGVSQSPSNKVTEKGKDVELRCDPISGHTALYWYRQSLGQGLEFLIYFQGNSAPDKSGLPSDRFSAERTGGSVSTLTIQRTQQEDSAVYLCASSLTSAAYEQYFGPGTRLTVT.

This chain joins TRBV25-1 and TRBJ2-2, with 8 nucleotides matching TRBD1. Germline V gene data show CDR1 as MGHDK and CDR2 as SYGVNS. V was pared by 3 bases and J by 5 bases, with 5 bases of the junction left unmatched. The CDR3 is 15 residues long. This CDR3 reads CASSDLGQATGELFF. For the CDR3, the DNA is TGTGCCAGCAGTGACTTGGGACAGGCGACCGGGGAGCTGTTTTTT.

This clone was observed a handful of times. The rearrangement uses TRBV24-1 and TRBJ2-1, with 12 positions matching TRBD2. From germline, CDR1 is KGHDR and CDR2 SFDVKD. V lost 3 bases, J lost 7 bases, and 6 bases stayed unmatched. There are 16 residues in the CDR3. The CDR3: CATSDILAGGQNEQFF. The DNA of the CDR3 is TGTGCCACCAGTGATATACTAGCGGGAGGTCAGAATGAGCAGTTCTTC.

The chain combines TRBV3-1 (or the pseudogene TRBV3-2) with TRBJ1-3; 7 bases fit TRBD1. V shed 2 bases and J 7 bases; nucleotides not matched to a gene: 8. This CDR3 region has 15 residues. Germline CDR1 LGHDT, CDR2 YNNKEL (reference sequence). CDR3 nucleotide sequence: TGTGCCAGCAGCCAACAGACAGGGCGACAGAACACCATATATTTT. It translates to CASSQQTGRQNTIYF.

The chain is built from TRBV7-8 and TRBJ2-2, with no clear D. This CDR3 contains 13 residues. CDR1 and CDR2 (germline): SGHVS, FQNEAQ. The germline V and J ends were trimmed by 1 base and 8 bases, with 8 bases remaining between them. Written as DNA, the CDR3 is TGTGCCAGCAGCTTAGGCTCTCGTGGGGAGCTGTTTTTT. Translation: CASSLGSRGELFF.

For this clone: Relative to the germline gene, one junction end is altered; a read error may explain this. J is TRBJ2-2 and V is TRBV5-1; D ambiguous. The V gene's germline CDR1 is SGHRS and CDR2 YFSETQ. The CDR3 runs 13 residues. CDR3 amino acids: CASSLGITGELFF. CDR3 nucleotide sequence: TGCGCCAGCAGTTTGGGGATCACCGGGGAGCTGTTTTTT.

This clone was detected only a few times. The CDR3 DNA reads as TGTGCCAGCATCCTCGGGGGGTACGGCGAGCAGTACTTC. Residues: CASILGGYGEQYF. V and J are TRBV5-6 and TRBJ2-7, with TRBD2 matching 7 bases. Looked up from germline, CDR1 is SGHDT and CDR2 is YYEEEE. The junction had 9 bases not matched to a gene; V was cut back by 6 bases and J by 6 bases. This CDR3 contains 13 residues. Supplemented by reference TRBV5-6 and TRBJ2-7, the full variable domain reads DAGVTQSPTHLIKTRGQQVTLRCSPKSGHDTVSWYQQALGQGPQFIFQYYEEEERQRGNFPDRFSGHQFPNYSSELNVNALLLGDSALYLCASILGGYGEQYFGPGTRLTVT.

The genes are TRBV3-1 (or the pseudogene TRBV3-2) and TRBJ2-1; D remains unclear. Trimming cost V 2 bases and J 6 bases, with 17 bases left between them. The CDR3 runs to 16 residues. CDR1 is LGHDT, CDR2 YNNKEL, per germline (reference sequence). As DNA, the CDR3 is TGTGCCAGCAGCCAACTTAGTACGTGGGTCCGCAATGAGCAGTTCTTC. Translating gives CASSQLSTWVRNEQFF.

This sequence joins TRBV20-1 and TRBJ1-2, with TRBD1 identical over 7 bases. The junction had 6 bases not matched to a gene; V was cut back by 3 bases and J by 2 bases. Germline CDR1 reads DFQATT; CDR2 reads SNEGSKA (reference sequence). The CDR3 extends over 14 amino acids. The CDR3 sequence: CSASPARGNYGYTF. CDR3 coding DNA: TGCAGTGCTAGTCCCGCCAGGGGGAACTATGGCTACACCTTC.

The chain combines TRBV4-3 with TRBJ2-7, with TRBD1 matching over 9 bases. Germline CDR1 is LGHNA and CDR2 is YSLEER. This CDR3 is 18 amino acids long. V gave up 4 bases and J gave up 5 bases; unmatched junction bases: 18. Here the CDR3 reads CASSRHGPSGTGSHEQYF. In nucleotides, the CDR3 is TGCGCCAGCAGCCGCCACGGCCCTTCCGGGACAGGGTCCCACGAGCAGTACTTC.

The V and J genes are TRBV3-1 (or the pseudogene TRBV3-2) and TRBJ1-5, with D perhaps matching TRBD1 (5 bases). Trimming took off 1 base at V and 1 base at J, with 8 bases between the two ends. Per germline, CDR1 LGHDT and CDR2 YNNKEL (reference sequence). There are 15 residues in the CDR3. CDR3 in DNA: TGTGCCAGCAGCCAAGGAGGGGTAAGCAATCAGCCCCAGCATTTT. This gives the protein CASSQGGVSNQPQHF.

The chain uses TRBV2 and TRBJ2-4; possibly TRBD1 for D (5 bases). The ends were cut back, 7 bases at V and 2 bases at J, with 12 bases in the middle. The CDR3 covers 14 residues. The germline gives CDR1 SNHLY, CDR2 FYNNEI. The CDR3: CASKQGGSKNIQYF. Written as DNA, the CDR3 is TGTGCCAGCAAGCAGGGTGGCTCCAAAAACATTCAGTACTTC.

The V and J genes are TRBV15 and TRBJ2-1, with 9 bases that match TRBD2. The CDR3 consists of 12 residues. Unmatched junction bases numbered 1, after V lost 3 bases and J lost 10 bases. CDR1 is LNHNV and CDR2 is YYDKDF in the germline V gene (reference sequence). The CDR3 sequence is CATSSGTSEQFF. The CDR3 DNA is TGTGCCACCAGCAGCGGGACTAGCGAGCAGTTCTTC.

A remark on this clone: At one boundary the junction diverges from the germline segment, which might be a read error. The CDR3 DNA follows: TGTGCTAGCAGCCGGGACATTGATTCCGAGCAGTACTTC. Its protein product is CASSRDIDSEQYF. The chain carries TRBV7-7 and TRBJ2-7; maybe TRBD1 (6 bases). This CDR3 comprises 13 residues. Germline V CDR1 and CDR2: SSHAT, FNYEAQ (reference sequence).

The V call is TRBV6-5, the J call TRBJ1-2; D call uncertain. The germline V gene encodes CDR1 MNHEY and CDR2 SVGAGI. The ends were cut back, 6 bases at V and 0 bases at J, with 5 bases in the middle. The CDR3 extends over 12 amino acids. The DNA for the CDR3 is TGTGCCAGCAGCATATCTAACTATGGCTACACCTTC. It is translated as CASSISNYGYTF.

The chain carries TRBV18 and TRBJ2-3, with D unclear. The CDR3 covers 13 residues. V was clipped by 3 bases and J by 2 bases, with 6 bases between them. Germline-derived CDR1 and CDR2 are KGHSH and LQKENI. CDR3 residues: CASSPGYTDTQYF. The CDR3 region has the DNA TGTGCCAGCTCACCCGGGTACACAGATACGCAGTATTTT.

This clone was counted once. V gene TRBV5-1 combines with J gene TRBJ1-4; possibly TRBD1 for D (5 bases). Germline CDR1 SGHRS, CDR2 YFSETQ. The CDR3 loop spans 15 amino acids. V was trimmed by 4 bases and J by 2 bases, leaving 12 bases between them. CDR3 residues: CASSLGTATNEKLFF. CDR3 in DNA: TGCGCCAGCAGCCTAGGGACCGCCACTAATGAAAAACTGTTTTTT.

This chain links TRBV5-1 with TRBJ2-1; no clear D. The CDR3 sequence is 11 residues long. Germline-derived CDR1 and CDR2 are SGHRS and YFSETQ. V lost 0 bases and J 9 bases, leaving 4 bases between the germline ends. CDR3 nucleotide sequence: TGCGCCAGCAGCTTGGGGGTTGAGCAGTTCTTC. Translation gives CASSLGVEQFF.

This chain uses TRBV7-9 with TRBJ2-7; 9 bases are a match to TRBD1. The CDR3 is 18 residues long. Trimming took 3 bases from V and 0 from J; bases not matched to a gene: 12. CDR1 is SEHNR and CDR2 is FQNEAQ in the germline V gene (reference sequence). The chain's CDR3 is CASSFATLGDRVSYEQYF. The CDR3 coding sequence is TGTGCCAGCAGCTTCGCAACGCTCGGGGACAGGGTCTCCTACGAGCAGTACTTC.

This clone was observed a handful of times. The CDR3 coding sequence is TGCGCCAGCAGCCAAGAGACCCTCTTGGGCGGTACGCAGTATTTT. It yields the protein CASSQETLLGGTQYF. J is TRBJ2-3 and V is TRBV4-1; the D is unclear. V lost 0 bases and J 8 bases, leaving 15 bases between the germline ends. Germline V gene data show CDR1 as MGHRA and CDR2 as YSYEKL. The CDR3 extends over 15 amino acids.

This rearrangement joins TRBV7-8 to TRBJ2-5; 8 nucleotides align to TRBD2. The CDR3 length is 17 residues. Germline V gene lookup returns CDR1 SGHVS and CDR2 FQNEAQ. V gave up 2 bases and J gave up 4 bases; unmatched junction bases: 12. For the CDR3, the DNA is TGTGCCAGCAGCTTAAGGCGTTTCGGGGGGGCCGGAGAGACCCAGTACTTC. Amino acid sequence: CASSLRRFGGAGETQYF.

J is TRBJ2-5 and V is TRBV11-3; a weak D match, TRBD2 (6 bases). The germline CDR1 and CDR2 sequences are SGHNT and YENEEA. Trimming cost V 1 base and J 2 bases, with 17 bases left between them. CDR3 length: 17 amino acids. The CDR3 DNA sequence: TGTGCCAGCAGCTTAGGATCGAACCCTGGGGGGCAAGAGACCCAGTACTTC. Residues: CASSLGSNPGGQETQYF.

This clone was counted once. The chain is built from TRBV2 and TRBJ1-6, with D possibly matching TRBD1 (6 bases). Germline assignment: CDR1 SNHLY and CDR2 FYNNEI. Trimming took off 6 bases at V and 0 bases at J, with 12 bases between the two ends. The CDR3 length is 16 residues. CDR3 DNA sequence: TGTGCCAGCAGACCCGGGACAAGCTCCTATAATTCACCCCTCCACTTT. Its translation is CASRPGTSSYNSPLHF.

The chain links TRBV2 to TRBJ2-3; D call uncertain. The CDR3 extends over 15 amino acids. The V end lost 4 bases, the J end lost 3 bases, and 14 bases lay between the germline ends. From germline, CDR1 is SNHLY and CDR2 FYNNEI. CDR3 in amino acids: CASSGMRGRTDTQYF. For the CDR3, the DNA is TGTGCCAGCAGTGGCATGCGCGGCCGAACAGATACGCAGTATTTT.

The chain couples TRBV4-3 to TRBJ2-3; 8 bases fit TRBD2. The CDR3 sequence is 18 residues long. Germline CDR1 is LGHNA and CDR2 is YSLEER. The junction had 13 bases not matched to a gene; V was cut back by 0 bases and J by 5 bases. Written as DNA, the CDR3 is TGCGCCAGCAGCCAAGACCCGAAACCAGCGGGAGTAGGAGATACGCAGTATTTT. It codes for CASSQDPKPAGVGDTQYF.

The chain combines TRBV2 with TRBJ1-6, with 7 bases fitting TRBD1. The CDR3 covers 15 residues. Germline CDR1 and CDR2: SNHLY and FYNNEI. The junction had 11 bases not matched to a gene; V was cut back by 6 bases and J by 9 bases. This CDR3 is CASSLLTGSSSPLHF. CDR3 nucleotide sequence: TGTGCCAGCAGCTTGCTGACAGGGTCGTCTTCACCCCTCCACTTT.

The chain uses TRBV15 and TRBJ2-4; D is ambiguous. This CDR3 contains 15 residues. V was shortened by 5 bases and J by 0 bases, with 11 bases between the two germline ends. Germline assignment: CDR1 LNHNV and CDR2 YYDKDF (reference sequence). Here the CDR3 DNA reads TGTGCCACCAGCCGTGACGCTATAGCCAAAAACATTCAGTACTTC. This encodes CATSRDAIAKNIQYF.

This sequence joins TRBV19 and TRBJ1-2; 8 positions agree with TRBD1. The trim removed 4 bases at V and 8 bases at J, leaving 6 bases unmatched. The CDR3 is made up of 13 amino acids. Germline CDR1 LNHDA, CDR2 SQIVND (reference sequence). CDR3 amino acids: CASSTRTGRGYTF. In DNA form, the CDR3 reads TGTGCCAGTAGTACCCGGACAGGGCGAGGCTACACCTTC. Full variable domain (remainder filled in from reference TRBV19 and TRBJ1-2): DGGITQSPKYLFRKEGQNVTLSCEQNLNHDAMYWYRQDPGQGLRLIYYSQIVNDFQKGDIAEGYSVSREKKESFPLTVTSAQKNPTAFYLCASSTRTGRGYTFGSGTRLTVV.

The V call is TRBV2, the J call TRBJ2-3; possibly TRBD1 or TRBD2 for D (6 bases each). Germline V gives CDR1 SNHLY, CDR2 FYNNEI. V lost 6 bases, J lost 0 bases, and 13 bases lay in between. The CDR3 consists of 15 residues. This CDR3 is CASRVRGASTDTQYF. DNA for the CDR3: TGTGCCAGCAGGGTGAGGGGGGCGAGCACAGATACGCAGTATTTT. Looking up the rest from reference TRBV2 and TRBJ2-3 gives the full variable domain: EPEVTQTPSHQVTQMGQEVILRCVPISNHLYFYWYRQILGQKVEFLVSFYNNEISEKSEIFDDQFSVERPDGSNFTLKIRSTKLEDSAMYFCASRVRGASTDTQYFGPGTRLTVL.